This is a list of T cell receptor beta chains from one sample in a study of blood T cells in healthy people across ages. MiXCR, run by TCRdb on the 5' RACE reads, gives a single entry per CDR3 protein. The sample records about 640,000 distinct CDR3 sequences, under 30% being singletons. The sample consisted of blood. These receptors were collected from a woman over 75 in good health. Both conserved end residues are part of each CDR3. The D gene is left open where the match is weak. A clone size is listed for some rows: how often the clone was seen (once, few, many), or a class if it is expanded.

V gene: TRBV7-2; J gene: TRBJ2-1; clone size: many; D gene: .; CDR3 protein: CASSRSDAGNNEQFF; CDR3 DNA: TGTGCCAGCAGCCGTTCGGACGCGGGAAACAATGAGCAGTTCTTC
V gene: TRBV7-8; J gene: TRBJ2-1; clone size: many; D gene: TRBD2; CDR3 protein: CASGLRGGPYEQFF; CDR3 DNA: TGTGCCAGCGGCTTGCGGGGGGGCCCCTATGAGCAGTTCTTC
V gene: TRBV15; J gene: TRBJ1-2; clone size: once; D gene: .; CDR3 protein: CATSRAGSQYGYTF; CDR3 DNA: TGTGCCACCAGCAGGGCCGGCAGTCAGTATGGCTACACCTTC
V gene: TRBV25-1; J gene: TRBJ2-7; clone size: few; D gene: .; CDR3 protein: CANSESGTTSYEQYF; CDR3 DNA: TGTGCCAACAGTGAATCCGGAACAACCTCCTACGAGCAGTACTTC
V gene: TRBV9; J gene: TRBJ2-5; clone size: .; D gene: TRBD2; CDR3 protein: CASSVAGSGGIQETQYF; CDR3 DNA: TGTGCCAGCAGCGTAGCTGGGAGCGGGGGAATCCAAGAGACCCAGTACTTC
V gene: TRBV7-9; J gene: TRBJ2-3; clone size: many; D gene: .; CDR3 protein: CASSPETNTQYF; CDR3 DNA: TGTGCCAGCAGCCCAGAGACAAATACGCAGTATTTT
V gene: TRBV2; J gene: TRBJ1-1; clone size: few; D gene: .; CDR3 protein: CASSEGWGNTEAFF; CDR3 DNA: TGTGCCAGCAGTGAAGGCTGGGGAAACACTGAAGCTTTCTTT
V gene: TRBV2; J gene: TRBJ1-1; clone size: .; D gene: TRBD1; CDR3 protein: CTSRPDRESAFF; CDR3 DNA: TGTACCAGCAGGCCGGACAGGGAGTCGGCTTTCTTT
V gene: TRBV7-2; J gene: TRBJ2-7; clone size: .; D gene: .; CDR3 protein: CASSPSDYEQYF; CDR3 DNA: TGTGCCAGCAGCCCCTCGGACTACGAGCAGTACTTC
V gene: TRBV29-1; J gene: TRBJ2-7; clone size: many; D gene: TRBD2; CDR3 protein: CSVEAQSGGSSYEQYF; CDR3 DNA: TGCAGCGTTGAAGCCCAGTCGGGGGGGAGCTCCTACGAGCAGTACTTC
V gene: TRBV19; J gene: TRBJ1-2; clone size: few; D gene: TRBD1; CDR3 protein: CASSISRGQNGYTF; CDR3 DNA: TGTGCCAGTAGTATCTCCAGGGGGCAGAATGGCTACACCTTC
V gene: TRBV20-1; J gene: TRBJ2-5; clone size: once; D gene: .; CDR3 protein: CSAYSRDQKYF; CDR3 DNA: TGCAGTGCTTACTCCCGGGACCAAAAGTACTTC
V gene: TRBV7-9; J gene: TRBJ1-4; clone size: .; D gene: TRBD1; CDR3 protein: CASSSPGQVNEKLFF; CDR3 DNA: TGTGCCAGCAGCTCCCCAGGACAGGTTAATGAAAAACTGTTTTTT
V gene: TRBV30; J gene: TRBJ2-2; clone size: .; D gene: .; CDR3 protein: CAWSPSATGELFF; CDR3 DNA: TGTGCCTGGAGTCCTTCCGCCACCGGGGAGCTGTTTTTT
V gene: TRBV5-1; J gene: TRBJ1-1; clone size: few; D gene: .; CDR3 protein: CASTLGIAVDTEAFF; CDR3 DNA: TGCGCCAGCACCCTTGGGATAGCAGTAGACACTGAAGCTTTCTTT
V gene: TRBV7-6; J gene: TRBJ2-1; clone size: .; D gene: TRBD2; CDR3 protein: CASSASGGYNEQFF; CDR3 DNA: TGTGCCAGCAGCGCTAGCGGGGGTTACAATGAGCAGTTCTTC
V gene: TRBV7-2; J gene: TRBJ1-4; clone size: .; D gene: .; CDR3 protein: CASSRRSSNEKLFF; CDR3 DNA: TGTGCCAGCAGCCGAAGAAGCTCCAATGAAAAACTGTTTTTT
V gene: TRBV6-1; J gene: TRBJ2-2; clone size: .; D gene: TRBD1; CDR3 protein: CATAQGAEGGELFF; CDR3 DNA: TGTGCCACGGCCCAGGGGGCCGAGGGCGGGGAGCTGTTTTTT
V gene: TRBV6-6; J gene: TRBJ1-4; clone size: few; D gene: .; CDR3 protein: CASSSGRKLATNEKLFF; CDR3 DNA: TGTGCCAGCAGTTCGGGACGGAAACTAGCAACTAATGAAAAACTGTTTTTT
V gene: TRBV18; J gene: TRBJ1-2; clone size: many; D gene: TRBD1; CDR3 protein: CASSPTGQGNYGYTF; CDR3 DNA: TGTGCCAGCTCACCTACGGGACAGGGGAACTATGGCTACACCTTC
V gene: TRBV12-3/TRBV12-4; J gene: TRBJ2-7; clone size: once; D gene: .; CDR3 protein: CASSQGLLEQYF; CDR3 DNA: TGTGCCAGCAGCCAGGGACTCCTGGAGCAGTACTTC
V gene: TRBV20-1; J gene: TRBJ2-7; clone size: many; D gene: .; CDR3 protein: CSGWGQPYEQYF; CDR3 DNA: TGCAGTGGGTGGGGACAACCATACGAGCAGTACTTC
V gene: TRBV18; J gene: TRBJ2-1; clone size: .; D gene: TRBD2; CDR3 protein: CASSQGTSMANEQFF; CDR3 DNA: TGTGCCAGCTCCCAAGGGACTAGTATGGCCAATGAGCAGTTCTTC
V gene: TRBV3-1; J gene: TRBJ2-1; clone size: .; D gene: .; CDR3 protein: CASSQRKVGEQFF; CDR3 DNA: TGTGCCAGCAGCCAGCGGAAGGTTGGTGAGCAGTTCTTC
V gene: TRBV6-6; J gene: TRBJ1-2; clone size: few; D gene: TRBD1; CDR3 protein: CAIRDSSNYGYTF; CDR3 DNA: TGTGCCATCAGGGACAGTTCTAACTATGGCTACACCTTC
V gene: TRBV20-1; J gene: TRBJ2-6; clone size: many; D gene: .; CDR3 protein: CSAVTRGLPGANVLTF; CDR3 DNA: TGCAGTGCCGTGACAAGGGGCCTCCCTGGGGCCAACGTCCTGACTTTC
V gene: TRBV7-2; J gene: TRBJ1-3; clone size: many; D gene: .; CDR3 protein: CASSLARNTIYF; CDR3 DNA: TGTGCCAGCAGCTTAGCCAGAAACACCATATATTTT
V gene: TRBV7-3; J gene: TRBJ1-1; clone size: .; D gene: .; CDR3 protein: CASSLRGREGNTEAFF; CDR3 DNA: TGTGCCAGCAGCTTAAGGGGAAGGGAGGGGAACACTGAAGCTTTCTTT
V gene: TRBV7-9; J gene: TRBJ2-1; clone size: once; D gene: .; CDR3 protein: CASGRQDSEQFF; CDR3 DNA: TGTGCCAGCGGTCGACAGGACAGTGAGCAGTTCTTC
V gene: TRBV2; J gene: TRBJ1-1; clone size: .; D gene: .; CDR3 protein: CASRYRDSNEAFF; CDR3 DNA: TGTGCCAGCAGGTATAGGGATAGTAATGAAGCTTTCTTT
V gene: TRBV12-3/TRBV12-4; J gene: TRBJ2-7; clone size: many; D gene: .; CDR3 protein: CASKADLSYEQYF; CDR3 DNA: TGTGCCAGCAAAGCGGACCTCTCCTACGAGCAGTACTTC